The rows below give T cell receptor beta chains drawn from one sample of a study of CD8 T cells in Susac syndrome. TCRdb reanalysed the immunoSEQ multiplex PCR reads using MiXCR and keeps one entry per CDR3 protein. Among 100,000 to 150,000 distinct CDR3 sequences listed, around 94% were seen once. The sample was CD8+ T cells from PBMCs. Receptors originate from a human donor with Susac syndrome. CDR3s include the opening cysteine and the closing phenylalanine or tryptophan. Fields, in order: CDR3 protein, CDR3 DNA, clone size, V gene, D gene, J gene. The D gene is left open where the match is weak. Not every row has a clone size; where given, it reads once, few, many or a size class.

CASSSLATANQPQHF	TGTGCCAGTAGTAGTCTCGCTACAGCGAATCAGCCCCAGCATTTT	NA	TRBV19	NA	TRBJ1-5
CASSANRGPRPNYGYTF	TGTGCCAGCAGTGCTAACAGGGGGCCCCGCCCAAACTATGGCTACACCTTC	NA	TRBV9	TRBD1	TRBJ1-2
CASSFGTSGRGYQETQYF	TGTGCCAGCAGCTTTGGGACTAGCGGGAGGGGTTACCAAGAGACCCAGTACTTC	NA	TRBV7-9	TRBD2	TRBJ2-5
CASSYLQGADQPQHF	TGTGCCAGCAGCTACCTCCAGGGGGCAGATCAGCCCCAGCATTTT	NA	TRBV7-8	TRBD1	TRBJ1-5
CSAQTGYSSSGANVLTF	TGCAGTGCTCAGACAGGTTACTCAAGCTCTGGGGCCAACGTCCTGACTTTC	NA	TRBV20-1	NA	TRBJ2-6
CASSWGAYEQYF	TGCGCCAGCAGCTGGGGAGCCTACGAGCAGTACTTC	NA	TRBV5-1	NA	TRBJ2-7
CSASPEANYGYTF	TGCAGTGCTAGCCCGGAAGCTAACTATGGCTACACCTTC	NA	TRBV20-1	NA	TRBJ1-2
CASSTGTGELFF	TGTGCCAGCAGCACAGGGACCGGGGAGCTGTTTTTT	once	TRBV12-3/TRBV12-4	NA	TRBJ2-2
CASSRRLPVGTDTQYF	TGTGCCAGCAGCAGAAGACTCCCTGTCGGCACAGATACGCAGTATTTT	NA	TRBV28	NA	TRBJ2-3
CASSLQQGETQYF	TGTGCCAGCAGTTTGCAACAGGGGGAGACCCAGTACTTC	NA	TRBV28	TRBD1	TRBJ2-5
CASSLTGANEQFF	TGTGCCAGCAGCTTAACGGGAGCGAATGAGCAGTTCTTC	NA	TRBV7-3	NA	TRBJ2-1
CASSDSFEQPQHF	TGTGCCAGCAGTGACAGTTTTGAGCAGCCCCAGCATTTT	NA	TRBV6-1	NA	TRBJ1-5
CASSQAGGGYEQYF	TGTGCCAGCAGCCAAGCGGGAGGCGGGTACGAGCAGTACTTC	NA	TRBV3-1	TRBD2	TRBJ2-7
CASSVGGSAGNTIYF	TGTGCCAGCAGCGTAGGGGGGTCGGCTGGAAACACCATATATTTT	NA	TRBV9	NA	TRBJ1-3
CASRTQGTDTQYF	TGTGCCAGCAGAACACAGGGCACAGATACGCAGTATTTT	NA	TRBV28	NA	TRBJ2-3
CASSLQGDEQYF	TGTGCCAGCAGCCTCCAAGGGGACGAGCAGTACTTC	NA	TRBV7-8	NA	TRBJ2-7
CASSEDGGAPYEQYF	TGTGCCAGCAGTGAAGATGGGGGGGCCCCCTACGAGCAGTACTTC	NA	TRBV6-1	NA	TRBJ2-7
CASRGGTYEQYF	TGTGCCAGTAGGGGCGGAACCTACGAGCAGTACTTC	NA	TRBV19	NA	TRBJ2-7
CASSSQLTVRGEEKLFF	TGTGCCAGCAGTTCACAACTGACAGTGCGAGGAGAGGAAAAACTGTTTTTT	NA	TRBV27	NA	TRBJ1-4
CASSLIAPLQGAPQETQYF	TGTGCCAGCAGTTTAATTGCCCCGCTACAGGGGGCGCCCCAAGAGACCCAGTACTTC	NA	TRBV28	TRBD1	TRBJ2-5
CASSPESTNEKLFF	TGTGCCAGCAGCCCGGAATCAACTAATGAAAAACTGTTTTTT	NA	TRBV21-1	NA	TRBJ1-4
CASSQGPYEQYF	TGTGCCAGCAGTCAGGGGCCCTACGAGCAGTACTTC	NA	TRBV27	NA	TRBJ2-7
CASSQGGGQPQHF	TGTGCCAGCAGCCAGGGAGGTGGCCAGCCCCAGCATTTT	few	TRBV5-6	NA	TRBJ1-5
CASSGVWQPQHF	TGTGCCAGCTCAGGGGTTTGGCAGCCCCAGCATTTT	NA	TRBV7-9	NA	TRBJ1-5
CASSQDRSLAGGNEQFF	TGCGCCAGCAGCCAAGATAGATCGCTAGCGGGAGGGAATGAGCAGTTCTTC	few	TRBV4-1	TRBD2	TRBJ2-1
CASSPEGGGFYNEQFF	TGTGCCAGCAGCCCCGAGGGAGGGGGCTTCTACAATGAGCAGTTCTTC	NA	TRBV3-1	NA	TRBJ2-1
CASSFSVYRFPYGYTF	TGTGCCAGCAGCTTTTCAGTCTACAGGTTCCCCTATGGCTACACCTTC	NA	TRBV7-9	NA	TRBJ1-2
CASSPGLDWNEQFF	TGTGCCAGCAGTCCGGGTCTTGATTGGAATGAGCAGTTCTTC	once	TRBV6-2/TRBV6-3	NA	TRBJ2-1
CASSQGQNYGYTF	TGTGCCAGCAGTCAGGGACAGAACTATGGCTACACCTTC	few	TRBV6-2/TRBV6-3	TRBD1	TRBJ1-2
CASRQSKVSGYTF	TGTGCCAGCAGGCAGTCGAAGGTCAGCGGCTACACCTTC	NA	TRBV3-1	NA	TRBJ1-2
CSAADDWPNQPQHF	TGCAGTGCTGCAGACGACTGGCCGAATCAGCCCCAGCATTTT	NA	TRBV20-1	NA	TRBJ1-5
CATAGTASEKLFF	TGTGCCACCGCCGGGACAGCCTCCGAAAAACTGTTTTTT	NA	TRBV15	TRBD1	TRBJ1-4
CSGARTSGDPTDTQYF	TGCAGCGGTGCCCGGACTAGCGGGGATCCCACAGATACGCAGTATTTT	once	TRBV29-1	TRBD2	TRBJ2-3
CSAFGHLSYEQYF	TGCAGTGCCTTTGGACACCTGTCCTACGAGCAGTACTTC	NA	TRBV20-1	NA	TRBJ2-7
CASSNLYEQYF	TGTGCCAGCAGTAACCTCTACGAGCAGTACTTC	NA	TRBV6-5	NA	TRBJ2-7
CASSSPDIGETQYF	TGTGCCAGCAGTTCGCCGGACATTGGAGAGACCCAGTACTTC	NA	TRBV12-3/TRBV12-4	NA	TRBJ2-5
CASSRTGTSVTYEQYF	TGTGCCAGCAGTAGAACCGGGACTAGCGTAACCTACGAGCAGTACTTC	NA	TRBV28	TRBD2	TRBJ2-7
CASSIGLGQLNEQFF	TGTGCCAGTAGTATCGGGTTGGGACAGCTCAATGAGCAGTTCTTC	NA	TRBV19	TRBD1	TRBJ2-1
CSARTRHESLETQYF	TGCAGTGCTAGGACAAGACACGAATCTTTGGAGACCCAGTACTTC	NA	TRBV20-1	NA	TRBJ2-5
CAWSYKEELFF	TGTGCCTGGAGTTATAAGGAGGAGCTGTTTTTT	NA	TRBV30	NA	TRBJ2-2
CATSDSTGHTDTQYF	TGTGCCACCAGTGACTCCACAGGCCACACAGATACGCAGTATTTT	NA	TRBV24-1	NA	TRBJ2-3
CASDALVEGWEQFF	TGTGCCAGCGACGCCCTAGTTGAGGGGTGGGAGCAGTTCTTC	NA	TRBV11-2	NA	TRBJ2-1
CASSVAGRAHEQYF	TGTGCCAGCAGCGTAGCTGGCAGGGCCCACGAGCAGTACTTC	NA	TRBV9	NA	TRBJ2-7
CASSLEPSVGYEQYF	TGTGCCAGCAGCTTAGAACCTAGCGTCGGCTACGAGCAGTACTTC	NA	TRBV7-9	NA	TRBJ2-7
CSARGYTELGQYF	TGCAGTGCTAGAGGTTACACCGAGTTAGGGCAGTACTTC	NA	TRBV20-1	NA	TRBJ2-7
CASSLSLETGDEQYF	TGTGCCAGCAGTTTATCTCTTGAGACGGGGGACGAGCAGTACTTC	NA	TRBV27	NA	TRBJ2-7
CASSQDIPASNQPQHF	TGTGCCAGCAGCCAGGACATCCCGGCCAGCAATCAGCCCCAGCATTTT	NA	TRBV12-3/TRBV12-4	NA	TRBJ1-5
CASEGQGPYEQYF	TGTGCCAGCGAGGGACAGGGACCCTACGAGCAGTACTTC	once	TRBV2	TRBD1	TRBJ2-7
CASSPAGTGNANEKLFF	TGTGCCAGCAGCCCCGCCGGGACAGGGAATGCTAATGAAAAACTGTTTTTT	NA	TRBV13	TRBD1	TRBJ1-4
CATSTERASYEQYF	TGTGCCACCAGCACCGAGCGGGCCAGCTACGAGCAGTACTTC	NA	TRBV15	NA	TRBJ2-7
CASSIPGGNQPQHF	TGTGCCAGTAGTATCCCGGGGGGGAATCAGCCCCAGCATTTT	NA	TRBV19	NA	TRBJ1-5
CASSPPPRNTGELFF	TGTGCCAGCAGCCCACCCCCGAGGAACACCGGGGAGCTGTTTTTT	NA	TRBV7-9	NA	TRBJ2-2
CATSDSPTRTGKETQYF	TGTGCCACCAGTGATTCGCCGACCCGGACAGGGAAGGAGACCCAGTACTTC	NA	TRBV24-1	TRBD1	TRBJ2-5
CASSLGASGSEQETQYF	TGTGCCAGCAGCCTTGGGGCTAGCGGGAGTGAACAAGAGACCCAGTACTTC	NA	TRBV11-1	TRBD2	TRBJ2-5
CASSPPGISNQPQHF	TGTGCCAGCAGTCCTCCAGGGATAAGCAATCAGCCCCAGCATTTT	NA	TRBV28	NA	TRBJ1-5
CASSSSGGFTDTQYF	TGTGCCAGCAGCTCCTCGGGGGGGTTCACAGATACGCAGTATTTT	NA	TRBV7-6	TRBD2	TRBJ2-3
CATSLGREGSETQYF	TGTGCCACCTCCCTGGGGCGGGAGGGATCGGAGACCCAGTACTTC	NA	TRBV15	TRBD2	TRBJ2-5